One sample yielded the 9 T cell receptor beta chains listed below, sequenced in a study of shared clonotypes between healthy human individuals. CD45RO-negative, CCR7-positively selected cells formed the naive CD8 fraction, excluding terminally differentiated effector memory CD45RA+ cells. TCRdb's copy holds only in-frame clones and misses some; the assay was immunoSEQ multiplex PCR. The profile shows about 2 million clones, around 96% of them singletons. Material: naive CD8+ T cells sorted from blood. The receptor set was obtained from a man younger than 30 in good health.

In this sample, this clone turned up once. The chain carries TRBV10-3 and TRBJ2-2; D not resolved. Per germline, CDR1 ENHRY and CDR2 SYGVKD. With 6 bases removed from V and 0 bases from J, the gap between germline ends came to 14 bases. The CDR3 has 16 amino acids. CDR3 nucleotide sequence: TGTGCCATCAGCGACGACCCGAACTCGAACACCGGGGAGCTGTTTTTT. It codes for CAISDDPNSNTGELFF.

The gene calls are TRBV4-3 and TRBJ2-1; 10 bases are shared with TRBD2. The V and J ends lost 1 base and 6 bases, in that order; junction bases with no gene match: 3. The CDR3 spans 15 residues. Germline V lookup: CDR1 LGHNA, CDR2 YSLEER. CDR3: CASSQASGSVNEQFF. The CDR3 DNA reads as TGCGCCAGCAGCCAAGCTAGCGGGAGTGTCAATGAGCAGTTCTTC.

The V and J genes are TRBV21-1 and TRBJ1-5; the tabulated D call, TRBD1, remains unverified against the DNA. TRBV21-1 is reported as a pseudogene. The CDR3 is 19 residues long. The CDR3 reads CASSLRTGGTQWGNQPQHF. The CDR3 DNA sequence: TGTGCCAGCAGCCTAAGGACAGGGGGCACACAGTGGGGCAATCAGCCCCAGCATTTT.

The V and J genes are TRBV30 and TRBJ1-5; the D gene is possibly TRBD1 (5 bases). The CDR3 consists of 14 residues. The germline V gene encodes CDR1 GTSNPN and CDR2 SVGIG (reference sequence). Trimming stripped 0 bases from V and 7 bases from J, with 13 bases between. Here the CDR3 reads CAWSVEQGAQPQHF. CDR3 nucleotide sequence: TGTGCCTGGAGTGTAGAGCAGGGCGCGCAGCCCCAGCATTTT.

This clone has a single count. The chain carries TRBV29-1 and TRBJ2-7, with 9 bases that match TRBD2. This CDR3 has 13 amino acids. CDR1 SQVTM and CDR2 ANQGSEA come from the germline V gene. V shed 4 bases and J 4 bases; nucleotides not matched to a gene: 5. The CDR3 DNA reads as TGCAGCGTTGTTAGCGGGAGAAATTACGAGCAGTACTTC. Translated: CSVVSGRNYEQYF.

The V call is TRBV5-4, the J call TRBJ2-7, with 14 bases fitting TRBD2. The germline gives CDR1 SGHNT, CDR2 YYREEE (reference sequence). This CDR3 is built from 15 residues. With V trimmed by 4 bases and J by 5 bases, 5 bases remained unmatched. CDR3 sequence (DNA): TGTGCCAGCAGCGACGGGACTAGCGGGAGAAACGAGCAGTACTTC. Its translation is CASSDGTSGRNEQYF. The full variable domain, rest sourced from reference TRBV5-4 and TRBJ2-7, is ETGVTQSPTHLIKTRGQQVTLRCSSQSGHNTVSWYQQALGQGPQFIFQYYREEENGRGNFPPRFSGLQFPNYSSELNVNALELDDSALYLCASSDGTSGRNEQYFGPGTRLTVT.

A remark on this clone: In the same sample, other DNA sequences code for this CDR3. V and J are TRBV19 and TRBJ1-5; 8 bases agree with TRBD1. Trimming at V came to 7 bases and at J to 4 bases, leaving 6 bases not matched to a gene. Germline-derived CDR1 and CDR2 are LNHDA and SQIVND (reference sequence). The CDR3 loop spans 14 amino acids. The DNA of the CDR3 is TGTGCCAGTAAACAGGGGGAGGGGAATCAGCCCCAGCATTTT. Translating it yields CASKQGEGNQPQHF.

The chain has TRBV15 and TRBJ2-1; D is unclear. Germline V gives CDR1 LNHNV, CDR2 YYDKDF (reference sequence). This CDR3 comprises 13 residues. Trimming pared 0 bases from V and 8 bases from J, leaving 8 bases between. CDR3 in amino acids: CATSRDPADEQFF. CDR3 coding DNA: TGTGCCACCAGCAGAGATCCGGCCGATGAGCAGTTCTTC. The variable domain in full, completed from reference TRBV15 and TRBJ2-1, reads DAMVIQNPRYQVTQFGKPVTLSCSQTLNHNVMYWYQQKSSQAPKLLFHYYDKDFNNEADTPDNFQSRRPNTSFCFLDIRSPGLGDTAMYLCATSRDPADEQFFGPGTRLTVL.

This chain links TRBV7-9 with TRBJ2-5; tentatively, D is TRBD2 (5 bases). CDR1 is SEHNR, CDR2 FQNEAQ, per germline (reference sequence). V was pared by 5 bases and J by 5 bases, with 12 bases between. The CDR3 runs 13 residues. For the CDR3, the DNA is TGTGCCAGCAGCCTCGTAGCGACCGAGACCCAGTACTTC. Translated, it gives CASSLVATETQYF.